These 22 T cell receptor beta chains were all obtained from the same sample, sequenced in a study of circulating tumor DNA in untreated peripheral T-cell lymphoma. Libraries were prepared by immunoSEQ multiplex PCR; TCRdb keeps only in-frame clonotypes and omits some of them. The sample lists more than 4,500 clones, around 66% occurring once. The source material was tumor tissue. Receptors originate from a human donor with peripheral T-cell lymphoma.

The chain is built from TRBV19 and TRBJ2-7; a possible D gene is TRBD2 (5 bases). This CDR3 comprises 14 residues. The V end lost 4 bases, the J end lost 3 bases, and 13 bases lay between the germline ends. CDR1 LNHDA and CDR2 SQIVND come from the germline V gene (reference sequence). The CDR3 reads CASSSRTGLYEQYF. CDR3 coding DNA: TGTGCCAGTAGTAGCCGGACTGGGCTCTACGAGCAGTACTTC.

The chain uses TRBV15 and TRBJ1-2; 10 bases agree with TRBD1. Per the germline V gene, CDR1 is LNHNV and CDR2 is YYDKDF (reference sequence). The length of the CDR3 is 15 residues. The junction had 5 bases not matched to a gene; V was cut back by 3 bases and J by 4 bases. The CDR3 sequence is CATSSDRGQGYGYTF. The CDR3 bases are TGTGCCACCAGCAGCGACAGGGGGCAGGGCTATGGCTACACCTTC.

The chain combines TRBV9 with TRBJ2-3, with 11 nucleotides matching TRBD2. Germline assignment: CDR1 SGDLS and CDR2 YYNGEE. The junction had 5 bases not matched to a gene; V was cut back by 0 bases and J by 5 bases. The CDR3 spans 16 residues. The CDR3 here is CASSVDSGRAVDTQYF. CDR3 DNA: TGTGCCAGCAGCGTAGATAGCGGGAGGGCCGTAGATACGCAGTATTTT.

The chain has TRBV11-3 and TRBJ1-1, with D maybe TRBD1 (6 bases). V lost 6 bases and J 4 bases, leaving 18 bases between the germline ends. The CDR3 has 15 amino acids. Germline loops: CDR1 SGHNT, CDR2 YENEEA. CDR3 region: CASSQAGAGLTEAFF. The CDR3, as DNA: TGTGCCAGCAGTCAAGCAGGGGCAGGGCTCACTGAAGCTTTCTTT.

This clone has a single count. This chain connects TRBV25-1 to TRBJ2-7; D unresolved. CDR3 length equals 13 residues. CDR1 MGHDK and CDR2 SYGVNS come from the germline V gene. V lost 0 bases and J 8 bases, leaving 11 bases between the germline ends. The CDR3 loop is CASSEYTGRKQYF. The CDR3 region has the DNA TGTGCCAGCAGTGAATATACGGGCAGAAAGCAGTACTTC.

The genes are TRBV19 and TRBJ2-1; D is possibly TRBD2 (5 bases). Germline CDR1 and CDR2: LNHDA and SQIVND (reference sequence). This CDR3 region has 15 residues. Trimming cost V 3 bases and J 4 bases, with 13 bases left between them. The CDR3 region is CASSMRRALYNEQFF. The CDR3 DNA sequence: TGTGCCAGTAGTATGAGGCGGGCCCTATACAATGAGCAGTTCTTC. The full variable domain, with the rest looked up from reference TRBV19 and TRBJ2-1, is DGGITQSPKYLFRKEGQNVTLSCEQNLNHDAMYWYRQDPGQGLRLIYYSQIVNDFQKGDIAEGYSVSREKKESFPLTVTSAQKNPTAFYLCASSMRRALYNEQFFGPGTRLTVL.

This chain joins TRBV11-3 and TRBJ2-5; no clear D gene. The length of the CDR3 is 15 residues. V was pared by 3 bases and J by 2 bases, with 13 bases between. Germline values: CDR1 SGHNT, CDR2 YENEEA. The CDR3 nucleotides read TGTGCCAGCAGCTTTGGGTCGACACCGCAAGAGACCCAGTACTTC. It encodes CASSFGSTPQETQYF.

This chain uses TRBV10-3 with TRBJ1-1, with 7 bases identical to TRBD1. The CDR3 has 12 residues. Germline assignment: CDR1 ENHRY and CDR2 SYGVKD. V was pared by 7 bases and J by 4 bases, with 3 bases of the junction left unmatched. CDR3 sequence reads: CAIKQGTTEAFF. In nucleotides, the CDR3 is TGTGCCATCAAACAGGGGACCACTGAAGCTTTCTTT.

In DNA form, the CDR3 reads TGCGCCAGCAGCTCCCGGCGCCTTGATAGCGGGGACCGACCTACGCAGTATTTT. Its translation: CASSSRRLDSGDRPTQYF. The chain joins TRBV5-1 to TRBJ2-3; 8 nucleotides agree with TRBD2. The trim removed 3 bases at V and 8 bases at J, leaving 20 bases unmatched. Per the germline V gene, CDR1 is SGHRS and CDR2 is YFSETQ. CDR3 length: 18 residues.

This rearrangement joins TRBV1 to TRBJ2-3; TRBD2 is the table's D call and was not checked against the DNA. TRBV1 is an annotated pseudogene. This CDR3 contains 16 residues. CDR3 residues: CASSRSLAGAVDTQYF. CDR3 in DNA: TGCGCCAGCAGCCGGTCTTTAGCGGGAGCGGTCGATACGCAGTATTTT.

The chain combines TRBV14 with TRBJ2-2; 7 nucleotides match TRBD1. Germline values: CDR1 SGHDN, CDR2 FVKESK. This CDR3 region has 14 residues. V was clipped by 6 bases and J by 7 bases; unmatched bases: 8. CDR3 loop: CASRATGRGGELFF. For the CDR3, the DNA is TGTGCCAGCAGGGCGACAGGGAGAGGCGGGGAGCTGTTTTTT.

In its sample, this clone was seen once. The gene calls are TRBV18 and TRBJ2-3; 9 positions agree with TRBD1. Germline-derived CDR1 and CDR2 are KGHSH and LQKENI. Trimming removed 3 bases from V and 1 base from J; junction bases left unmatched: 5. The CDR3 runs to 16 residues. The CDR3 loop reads CASSPKGQGGTDTQYF. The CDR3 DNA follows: TGTGCCAGCTCACCCAAGGGACAGGGAGGCACAGATACGCAGTATTTT.

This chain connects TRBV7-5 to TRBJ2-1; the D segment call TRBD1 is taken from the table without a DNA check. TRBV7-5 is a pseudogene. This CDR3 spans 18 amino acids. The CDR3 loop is CVSSSLPSHWDKCNEQFF. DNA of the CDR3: TGTGTCAGCAGCTCGCTACCTAGCCACTGGGACAAATGCAATGAGCAGTTCTTC.

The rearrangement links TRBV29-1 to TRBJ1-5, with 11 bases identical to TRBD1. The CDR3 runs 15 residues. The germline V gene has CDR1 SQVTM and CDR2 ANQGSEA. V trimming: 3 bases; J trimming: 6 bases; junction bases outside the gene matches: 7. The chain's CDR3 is CSVEVGTGGSQPQHF. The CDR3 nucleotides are TGCAGCGTTGAGGTCGGGACAGGGGGTAGTCAGCCCCAGCATTTT.

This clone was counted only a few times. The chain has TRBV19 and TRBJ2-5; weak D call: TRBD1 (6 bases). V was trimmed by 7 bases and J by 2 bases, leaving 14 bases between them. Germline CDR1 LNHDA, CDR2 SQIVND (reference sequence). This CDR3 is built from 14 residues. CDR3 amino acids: CASNRDKAQETQYF. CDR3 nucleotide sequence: TGTGCCAGTAATAGGGACAAGGCACAAGAGACCCAGTACTTC.

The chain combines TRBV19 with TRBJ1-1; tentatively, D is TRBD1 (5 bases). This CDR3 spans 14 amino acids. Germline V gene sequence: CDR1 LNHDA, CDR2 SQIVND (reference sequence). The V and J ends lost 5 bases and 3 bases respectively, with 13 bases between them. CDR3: CASSPADRYTEAFF. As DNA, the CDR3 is TGTGCCAGTAGTCCCGCCGACAGATACACTGAAGCTTTCTTT.

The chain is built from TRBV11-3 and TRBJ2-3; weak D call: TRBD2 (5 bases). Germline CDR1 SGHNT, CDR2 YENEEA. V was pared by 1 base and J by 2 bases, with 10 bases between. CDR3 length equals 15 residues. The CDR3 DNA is TGTGCCAGCAGCTTAGGAGGGTACCCCACAGATACGCAGTATTTT. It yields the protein CASSLGGYPTDTQYF.

CDR3 region: CASSPPRTGYEQYF. The DNA for the CDR3 is TGTGCCAGCAGCCCCCCCCGGACGGGCTACGAGCAGTACTTC. V is TRBV28 and J is TRBJ2-7; D remains ambiguous. In germline, CDR1 is MDHEN, CDR2 SYDVKM. The CDR3 length is 14 residues. V was trimmed by 6 bases and J by 3 bases, leaving 15 bases between them.

The CDR3 region is CSVRATTSTDTQYF. As DNA, the CDR3 is TGCAGCGTCCGGGCGACGACTAGCACAGATACGCAGTATTTT. The chain uses TRBV29-1 and TRBJ2-3; D gene ambiguous. This CDR3 region has 14 residues. Germline V gene data show CDR1 as SQVTM and CDR2 as ANQGSEA. Trimming stripped 6 bases from V and 0 bases from J, with 13 bases between.

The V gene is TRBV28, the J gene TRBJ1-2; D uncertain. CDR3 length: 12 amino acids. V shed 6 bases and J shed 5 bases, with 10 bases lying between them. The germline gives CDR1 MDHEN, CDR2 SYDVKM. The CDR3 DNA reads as TGTGCCAGCAGCCTTGGCGGGTATGGCTACACCTTC. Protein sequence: CASSLGGYGYTF.

This CDR3 is CASSIDRLGMQFF. The DNA for the CDR3 is TGTGCCAGTAGTATAGACCGCCTAGGCATGCAGTTCTTC. The chain employs TRBV19 and TRBJ2-1; D gene ambiguous. Trimming took off 0 bases at V and 12 bases at J, with 12 bases between the two ends. The CDR3 has 13 residues. From germline, CDR1 is LNHDA and CDR2 SQIVND (reference sequence).

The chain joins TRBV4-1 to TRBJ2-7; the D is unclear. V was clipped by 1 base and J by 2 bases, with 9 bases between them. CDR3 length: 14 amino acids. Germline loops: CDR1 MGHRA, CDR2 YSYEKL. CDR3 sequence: CASSQVYSTYEQYF. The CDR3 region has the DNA TGCGCCAGCAGCCAAGTTTACAGCACCTACGAGCAGTACTTC.